This entry concerns a single T cell receptor beta chain. CDR1 and CDR2 from the germline V gene are MNHEY and SMNVEV (reference sequence). V lost 0 bases and J 12 bases, leaving 7 bases between the germline ends. This CDR3 is built from 11 residues. The source of the sample is a study of blood T cells in healthy people across ages. Each sample used at least 6 million PBMCs. Next came a second PCR, run for roughly 6 to 11 cycles, which used a sample-barcoded 5' primer along with a J-beta primer mix. TCRdb re-called the 5' RACE reads through MiXCR, storing one row per CDR3 protein. The table shows 600,000 to 850,000 distinct CDR3 sequences, with more than 20% occurring only once. This same sample was also taken into another study, of T cells of mothers and their children.

This clonotype was sampled from a boy aged 5-17 years in good health. V usage is TRBV27 and J usage is TRBJ2-3; maybe TRBD2 (6 bases). The sample consisted of blood. The CDR3 sequence: CASSLSGLQYF. The CDR3 region has the DNA TGTGCCAGCAGTTTATCGGGACTCCAGTATTTT.